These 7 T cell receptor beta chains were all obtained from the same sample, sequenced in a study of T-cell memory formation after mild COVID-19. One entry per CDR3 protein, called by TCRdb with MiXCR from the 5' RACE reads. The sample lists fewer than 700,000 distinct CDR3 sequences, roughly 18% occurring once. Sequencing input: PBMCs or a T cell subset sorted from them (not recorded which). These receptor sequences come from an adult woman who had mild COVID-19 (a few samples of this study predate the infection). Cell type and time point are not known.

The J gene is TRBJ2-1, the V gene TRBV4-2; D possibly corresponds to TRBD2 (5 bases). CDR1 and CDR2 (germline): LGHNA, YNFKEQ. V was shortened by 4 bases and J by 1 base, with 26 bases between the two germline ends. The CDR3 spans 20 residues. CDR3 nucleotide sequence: TGTGCCAGCAGCCCGAGTGGTCTAGCCAAACTTAATTGGTCCTACAATGAGCAGTTCTTC. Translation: CASSPSGLAKLNWSYNEQFF.

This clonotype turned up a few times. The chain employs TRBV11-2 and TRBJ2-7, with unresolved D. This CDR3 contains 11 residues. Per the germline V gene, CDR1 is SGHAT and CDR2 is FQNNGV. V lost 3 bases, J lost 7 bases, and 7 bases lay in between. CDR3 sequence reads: CASSLTVEQYF. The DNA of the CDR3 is TGTGCCAGCAGCTTGACCGTAGAGCAGTACTTC.

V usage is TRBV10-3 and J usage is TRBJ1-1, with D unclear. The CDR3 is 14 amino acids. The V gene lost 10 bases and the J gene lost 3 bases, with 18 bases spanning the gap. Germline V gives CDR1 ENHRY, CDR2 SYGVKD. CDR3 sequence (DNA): TGTGCCACGACCAGAAGAGTGGAGGACACTGAAGCTTTCTTT. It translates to CATTRRVEDTEAFF.

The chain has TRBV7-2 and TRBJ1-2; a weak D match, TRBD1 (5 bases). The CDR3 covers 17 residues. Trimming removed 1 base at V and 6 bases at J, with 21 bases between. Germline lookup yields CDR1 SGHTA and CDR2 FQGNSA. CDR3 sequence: CASSLGPGEVSTNGYTF. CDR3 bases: TGTGCCAGCAGCTTAGGCCCGGGGGAAGTTTCTACTAATGGCTACACCTTC.

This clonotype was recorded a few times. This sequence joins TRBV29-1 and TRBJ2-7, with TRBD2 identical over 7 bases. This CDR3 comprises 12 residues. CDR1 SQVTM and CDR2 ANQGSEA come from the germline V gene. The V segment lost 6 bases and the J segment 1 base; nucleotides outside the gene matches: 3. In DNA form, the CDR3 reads TGCAGCGTGGGGAGGGGATCCTACGAGCAGTACTTC. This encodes CSVGRGSYEQYF.

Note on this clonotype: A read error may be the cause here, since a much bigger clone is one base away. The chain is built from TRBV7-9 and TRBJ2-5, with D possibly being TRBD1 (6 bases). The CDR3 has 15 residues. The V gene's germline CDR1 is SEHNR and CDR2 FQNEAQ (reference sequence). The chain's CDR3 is CACSFGQGIQETQYF. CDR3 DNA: TGTGCCTGCAGCTTTGGGCAGGGGATTCAAGAGACCCAGTACTTC. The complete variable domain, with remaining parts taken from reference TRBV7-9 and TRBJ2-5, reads DTGVSQNPRHKITKRGQNVTFRCDPISEHNRLYWYRQTLGQGPEFLTYFQNEAQLEKSRLLSDRFSAERPKGSFSTLEIQRTEQGDSAMYLCACSFGQGIQETQYFGPGTRLLVL.

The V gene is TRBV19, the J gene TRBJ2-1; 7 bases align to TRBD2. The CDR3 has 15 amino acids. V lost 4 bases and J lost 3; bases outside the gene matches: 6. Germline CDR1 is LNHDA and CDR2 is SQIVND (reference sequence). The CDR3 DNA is TGTGCCAGTAGTAGCCTTGCTAGCGGCTACAATGAGCAGTTCTTC. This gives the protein CASSSLASGYNEQFF.